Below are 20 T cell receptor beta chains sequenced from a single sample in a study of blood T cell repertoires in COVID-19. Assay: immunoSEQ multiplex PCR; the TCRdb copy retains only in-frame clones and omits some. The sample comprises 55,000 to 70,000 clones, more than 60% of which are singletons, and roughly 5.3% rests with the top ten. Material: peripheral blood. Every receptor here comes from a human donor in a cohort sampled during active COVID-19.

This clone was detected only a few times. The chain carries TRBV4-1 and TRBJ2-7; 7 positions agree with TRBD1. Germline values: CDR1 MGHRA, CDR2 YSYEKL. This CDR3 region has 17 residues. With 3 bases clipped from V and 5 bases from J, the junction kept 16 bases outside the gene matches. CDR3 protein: CASSHPLGTESYHEQYF. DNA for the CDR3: TGCGCCAGCAGCCATCCCCTCGGGACAGAATCCTATCACGAGCAGTACTTC.

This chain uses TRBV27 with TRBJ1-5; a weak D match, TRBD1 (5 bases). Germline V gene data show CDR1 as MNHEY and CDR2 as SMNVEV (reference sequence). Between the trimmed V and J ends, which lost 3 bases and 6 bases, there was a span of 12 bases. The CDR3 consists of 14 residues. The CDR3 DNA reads TGTGCCAGCAGTTTTAGGGGTTTGGGTCAGCCCCAGCATTTT. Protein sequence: CASSFRGLGQPQHF.

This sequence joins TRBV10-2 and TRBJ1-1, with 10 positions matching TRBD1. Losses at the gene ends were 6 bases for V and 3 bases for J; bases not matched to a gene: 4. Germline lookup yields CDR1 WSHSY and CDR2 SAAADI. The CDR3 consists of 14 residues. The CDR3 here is CASRDRGTDTEAFF. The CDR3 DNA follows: TGCGCCAGCAGGGACAGGGGGACGGACACTGAAGCTTTCTTT.

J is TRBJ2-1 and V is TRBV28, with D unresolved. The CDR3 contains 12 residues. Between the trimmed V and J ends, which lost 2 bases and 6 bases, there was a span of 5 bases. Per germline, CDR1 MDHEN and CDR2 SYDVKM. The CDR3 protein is CASSLPRNEQFF. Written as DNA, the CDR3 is TGTGCCAGCAGTTTACCCCGCAATGAGCAGTTCTTC.

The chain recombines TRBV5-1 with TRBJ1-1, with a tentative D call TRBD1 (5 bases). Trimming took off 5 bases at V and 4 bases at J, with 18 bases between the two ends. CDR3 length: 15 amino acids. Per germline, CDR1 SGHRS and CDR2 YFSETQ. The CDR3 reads CASRKQVGASTEAFF. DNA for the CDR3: TGCGCCAGCAGAAAGCAGGTTGGGGCTAGCACTGAAGCTTTCTTT.

CDR3 in amino acids: CASSLQGGIYEQYF. In DNA, the CDR3 is TGCGCCAGCAGCTTGCAGGGAGGGATCTACGAGCAGTACTTC. The chain employs TRBV5-1 and TRBJ2-7, with 7 bases that match TRBD2. The CDR3 spans 14 residues. V lost 1 base, J lost 3 bases, and 4 bases stayed unmatched. CDR1 and CDR2 from the germline V gene are SGHRS and YFSETQ.

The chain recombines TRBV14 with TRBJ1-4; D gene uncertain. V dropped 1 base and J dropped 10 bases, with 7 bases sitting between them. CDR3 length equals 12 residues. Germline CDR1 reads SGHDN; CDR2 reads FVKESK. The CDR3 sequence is CASSQGAGKLFF. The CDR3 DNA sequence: TGTGCCAGCAGCCAAGGGGCCGGAAAACTGTTTTTT.

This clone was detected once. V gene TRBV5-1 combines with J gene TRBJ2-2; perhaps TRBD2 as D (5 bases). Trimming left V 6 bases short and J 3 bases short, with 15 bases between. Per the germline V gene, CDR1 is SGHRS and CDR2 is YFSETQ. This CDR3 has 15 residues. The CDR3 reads CASTSLMGDTGELFF. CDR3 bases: TGCGCCAGCACCTCCCTCATGGGAGACACCGGGGAGCTGTTTTTT.

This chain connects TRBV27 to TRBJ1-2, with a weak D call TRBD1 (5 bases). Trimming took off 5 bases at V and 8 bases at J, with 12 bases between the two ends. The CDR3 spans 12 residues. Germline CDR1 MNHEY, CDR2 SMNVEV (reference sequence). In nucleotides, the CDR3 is TGTGCCAGCAGTATGTCTGGGGGGGGCTACACCTTC. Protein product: CASSMSGGGYTF.

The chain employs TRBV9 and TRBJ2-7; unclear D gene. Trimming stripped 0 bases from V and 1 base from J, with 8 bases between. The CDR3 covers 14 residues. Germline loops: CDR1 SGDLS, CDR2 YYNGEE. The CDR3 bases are TGTGCCAGCAGCGTAGGACATGAATCCTACGAGCAGTACTTC. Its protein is CASSVGHESYEQYF.

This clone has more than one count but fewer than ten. CDR3 in amino acids: CASSRGAAANYGYTF. For the CDR3, the DNA is TGTGCCAGCAGCAGGGGGGCGGCAGCTAACTATGGCTACACCTTC. V usage is TRBV27 and J usage is TRBJ1-2, with 7 bases that match TRBD1. The CDR3 sequence is 15 residues long. Germline CDR1 and CDR2: MNHEY and SMNVEV (reference sequence). The V segment lost 6 bases and the J segment 0 bases; nucleotides outside the gene matches: 7.

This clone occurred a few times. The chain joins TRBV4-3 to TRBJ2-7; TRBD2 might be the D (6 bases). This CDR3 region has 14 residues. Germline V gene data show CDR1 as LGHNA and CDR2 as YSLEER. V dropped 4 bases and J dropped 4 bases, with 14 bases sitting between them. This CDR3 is CASSPSWGDYEQYF. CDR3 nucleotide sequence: TGCGCCAGCAGCCCCTCATGGGGGGATTACGAGCAGTACTTC.

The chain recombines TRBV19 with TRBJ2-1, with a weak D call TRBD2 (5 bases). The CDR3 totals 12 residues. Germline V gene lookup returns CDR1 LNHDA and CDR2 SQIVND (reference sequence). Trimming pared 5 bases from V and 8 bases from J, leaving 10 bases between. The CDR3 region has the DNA TGTGCCAGTAGTGAGGGTGGGTATGAGCAGTTCTTC. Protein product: CASSEGGYEQFF.

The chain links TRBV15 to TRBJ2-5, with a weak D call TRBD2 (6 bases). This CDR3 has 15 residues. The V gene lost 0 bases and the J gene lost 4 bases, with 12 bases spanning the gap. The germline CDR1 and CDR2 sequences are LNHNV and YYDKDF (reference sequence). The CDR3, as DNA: TGTGCCACCAGCAGAGAGGCTGGGACTGGAGAGACCCAGTACTTC. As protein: CATSREAGTGETQYF.

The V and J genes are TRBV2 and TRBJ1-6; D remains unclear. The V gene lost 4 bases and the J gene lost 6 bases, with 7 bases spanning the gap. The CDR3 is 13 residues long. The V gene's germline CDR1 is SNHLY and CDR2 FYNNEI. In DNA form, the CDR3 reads TGTGCCAGCAGTGGCGTCCGTAATTCACCCCTCCACTTT. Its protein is CASSGVRNSPLHF.

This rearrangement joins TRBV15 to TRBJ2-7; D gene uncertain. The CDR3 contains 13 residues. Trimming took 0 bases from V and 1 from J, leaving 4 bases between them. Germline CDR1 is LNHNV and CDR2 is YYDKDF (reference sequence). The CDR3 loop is CATSRDQSYEQYF. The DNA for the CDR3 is TGTGCCACCAGCAGAGATCAGTCCTACGAGCAGTACTTC.

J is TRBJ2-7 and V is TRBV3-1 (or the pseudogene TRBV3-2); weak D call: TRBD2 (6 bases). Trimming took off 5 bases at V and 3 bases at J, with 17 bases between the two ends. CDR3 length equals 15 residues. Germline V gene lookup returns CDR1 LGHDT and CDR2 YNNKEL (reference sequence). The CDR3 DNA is TGTGCCAGCAGCGCCTTTGCGGGGTTAAGCTACGAGCAGTACTTC. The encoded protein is CASSAFAGLSYEQYF.

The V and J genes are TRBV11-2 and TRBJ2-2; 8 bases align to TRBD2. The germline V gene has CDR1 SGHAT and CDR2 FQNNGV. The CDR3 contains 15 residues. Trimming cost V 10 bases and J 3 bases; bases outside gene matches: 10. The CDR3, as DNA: TGTGCCACCTACCCACGGGGGGGCCACACCGGGGAGCTGTTTTTT. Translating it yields CATYPRGGHTGELFF.

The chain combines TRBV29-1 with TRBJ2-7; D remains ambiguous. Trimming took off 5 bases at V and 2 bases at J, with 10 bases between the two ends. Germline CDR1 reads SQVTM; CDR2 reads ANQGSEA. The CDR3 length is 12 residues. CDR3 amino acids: CSVKPEPYEQYF. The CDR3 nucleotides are TGCAGCGTTAAGCCCGAACCCTACGAGCAGTACTTC.

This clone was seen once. This CDR3 reads CASSLWSGGITDTQYF. CDR3 in DNA: TGTGCCAGCAGCTTATGGTCGGGAGGAATAACAGATACGCAGTATTTT. The rearrangement uses TRBV7-9 and TRBJ2-3; TRBD2 matches 7 bases. The CDR3 has 16 residues. V shed 2 bases, J shed 3 bases, and the junction held 8 bases outside the gene matches. Germline CDR1 is SEHNR and CDR2 is FQNEAQ (reference sequence). Based on the CDR3 plus reference TRBV7-9 and TRBJ2-3, the full variable domain is DTGVSQNPRHKITKRGQNVTFRCDPISEHNRLYWYRQTLGQGPEFLTYFQNEAQLEKSRLLSDRFSAERPKGSFSTLEIQRTEQGDSAMYLCASSLWSGGITDTQYFGPGTRLTVL.